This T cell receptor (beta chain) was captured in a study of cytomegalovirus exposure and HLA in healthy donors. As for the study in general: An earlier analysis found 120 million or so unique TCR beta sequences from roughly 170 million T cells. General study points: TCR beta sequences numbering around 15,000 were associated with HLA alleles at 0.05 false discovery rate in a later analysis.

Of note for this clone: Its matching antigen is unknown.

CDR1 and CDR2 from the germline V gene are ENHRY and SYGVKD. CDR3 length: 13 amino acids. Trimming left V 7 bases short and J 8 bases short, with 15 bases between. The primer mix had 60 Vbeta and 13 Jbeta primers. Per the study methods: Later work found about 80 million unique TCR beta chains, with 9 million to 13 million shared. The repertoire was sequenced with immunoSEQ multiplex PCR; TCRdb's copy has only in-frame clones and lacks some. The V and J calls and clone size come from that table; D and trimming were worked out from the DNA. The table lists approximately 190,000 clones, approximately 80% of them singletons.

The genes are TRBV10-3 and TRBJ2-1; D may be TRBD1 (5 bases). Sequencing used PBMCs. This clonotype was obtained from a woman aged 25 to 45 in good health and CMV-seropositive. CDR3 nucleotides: TGTGCCATCAAAGGGGTAGAGCCAGATGAGCAGTTCTTC. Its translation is CAIKGVEPDEQFF.